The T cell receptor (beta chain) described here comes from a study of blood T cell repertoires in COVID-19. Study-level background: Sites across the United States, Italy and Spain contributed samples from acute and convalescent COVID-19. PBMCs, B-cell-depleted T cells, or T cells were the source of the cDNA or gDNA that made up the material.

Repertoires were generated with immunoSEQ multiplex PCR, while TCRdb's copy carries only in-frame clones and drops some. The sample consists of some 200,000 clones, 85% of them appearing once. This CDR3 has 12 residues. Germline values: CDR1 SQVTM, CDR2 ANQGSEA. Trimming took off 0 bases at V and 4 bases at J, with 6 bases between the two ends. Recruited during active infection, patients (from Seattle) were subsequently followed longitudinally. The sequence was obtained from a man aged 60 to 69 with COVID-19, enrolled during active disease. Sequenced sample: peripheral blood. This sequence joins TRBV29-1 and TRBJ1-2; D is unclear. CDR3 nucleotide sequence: TGCAGCGTTGAAGATCGCGGCTATGGCTACACCTTC. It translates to CSVEDRGYGYTF.